Below, one T cell receptor beta chain is given with its context. These data belong to a study of OX40 agonist ivuxolimab in advanced cancers. As for the study in general: Ivuxolimab is a fully human IgG2 antibody that activates OX40 (CD134). Three patients got partial responses; one had hepatocellular carcinoma and two had cutaneous melanoma.

TCRdb's copy holds only in-frame clones and misses some; the assay was immunoSEQ multiplex PCR. The sample holds some 45,000 clones, 70% to 90% seen once. The V end was cut by 5 bases, the J end by 2 bases, with 10 bases between. The germline CDR1 and CDR2 sequences are MNHNS and SASEGT. This CDR3 spans 13 amino acids. Specimen: CD4+ or CD8+ T cells sorted from blood, collected in a trial of the OX40 agonist ivuxolimab. The chain links TRBV6-1 to TRBJ2-7; the D gene is possibly TRBD2 (5 bases). This sequence was found in an adult with an advanced solid tumor such as melanoma, head and neck, liver or kidney cancer. The CDR3 region is CASSFGNPYEQYF. CDR3 nucleotide sequence: TGTGCCAGCAGTTTCGGGAACCCCTACGAGCAGTACTTC.